The rows below give T cell receptor beta chains drawn from one sample of a study of somatic mutations in cytotoxic T cells in rheumatoid arthritis. Clones were sequenced by immunoSEQ multiplex PCR, and TCRdb holds only the in-frame ones, with some missing. The sample holds 5,600 or so clones, approximately 82% seen once. The source material was CD8+ T cells sorted from blood. These receptors were obtained from an adult with rheumatoid arthritis. The CDR3 runs from the conserved cysteine through the conserved F or W. D genes are given only for firm matches. Size values are once, few and many counts, or a class for expanded clones, and some rows have none.

TRBJ2-1,15,NA,few,TRBV7-9,CASSSQGQNYNEQFF,TGTGCCAGCAGTTCTCAGGGGCAAAACTACAATGAGCAGTTCTTC
TRBJ2-1,13,NA,NA,TRBV9,CASSDREYNEQFF,TGTGCCAGCAGCGACAGGGAATACAATGAGCAGTTCTTC
TRBJ1-1,15,NA,NA,TRBV6-5,CASSYSTAPGTEAFF,TGTGCCAGCAGTTACTCGACGGCCCCGGGCACTGAAGCTTTCTTT
TRBJ2-1,14,NA,NA,TRBV7-9,CASSLVAVNNEQFF,TGTGCCAGCAGCTTAGTGGCAGTCAACAATGAGCAGTTCTTC
TRBJ2-1,14,NA,NA,TRBV19,CASSLTILATQTFF,TGTGCCAGTAGTTTGACAATCCTAGCGACGCAAACGTTCTTC
TRBJ2-1,14,TRBD2,few,TRBV4-2,CASSPGSGRDEQFF,TGTGCCAGCAGCCCTGGGAGCGGGAGAGATGAGCAGTTCTTC
TRBJ2-1,17,TRBD2,NA,TRBV7-6,CASSLVPAGVSYNEQFF,TGTGCCAGCAGCTTAGTCCCAGCGGGAGTATCCTACAATGAGCAGTTCTTC
TRBJ1-1,15,NA,NA,TRBV14,CASSQRTHRYTEAFF,TGTGCCAGCAGCCAACGAACACACCGGTACACTGAAGCTTTCTTT
TRBJ2-3,15,NA,NA,TRBV27,CASSPTTASTDTQYF,TGTGCCAGCAGTCCCACGACAGCGAGCACAGATACGCAGTATTTT
TRBJ2-1,16,NA,NA,TRBV2,CASSETAPSSYNEQFF,TGTGCCAGCAGTGAAACGGCTCCGAGCTCCTACAATGAGCAGTTCTTC
TRBJ2-1,16,TRBD2,NA,TRBV7-9,CASSLALTSAYNEQFF,TGTGCCAGCAGCTTAGCGTTGACTAGCGCTTACAATGAGCAGTTCTTC
TRBJ2-3,14,NA,NA,TRBV29-1,CSVDPGTRTDTQYF,TGCAGCGTTGACCCAGGGACACGCACAGATACGCAGTATTTT
TRBJ1-1,13,NA,few,TRBV7-3,CASSLAANTEAFF,TGTGCCAGCAGCTTAGCAGCGAACACTGAAGCTTTCTTT
TRBJ2-5,14,TRBD1,NA,TRBV7-2,CASSLAGQQETQYF,TGTGCCAGCAGCTTAGCGGGACAGCAAGAGACCCAGTACTTC
TRBJ2-1,15,NA,NA,TRBV11-3,CASSQYFGQYNEQFF,TGTGCCAGCAGCCAATACTTCGGACAATACAATGAGCAGTTCTTC
TRBJ1-2,15,NA,NA,TRBV4-3,CASSRGDTPNYGYTF,TGCGCCAGCAGCCGGGGGGACACTCCGAACTATGGCTACACCTTC
TRBJ2-1,13,NA,NA,TRBV27,CASSRKSYNEQFF,TGTGCCAGCAGTCGGAAGTCGTACAATGAGCAGTTCTTC
TRBJ2-7,15,TRBD2,NA,TRBV7-2,CASSLEGLEGYEQYF,TGTGCCAGCAGCTTAGAGGGACTAGAAGGCTACGAGCAGTACTTC
TRBJ1-4,16,NA,NA,TRBV7-8,CASSLGQGGSNEKLFF,TGTGCCAGCAGCTTAGGGCAGGGTGGGTCTAATGAAAAACTGTTTTTT
TRBJ2-2,18,NA,NA,TRBV9,CASSDNMGSSTNTGELFF,TGTGCCAGCAGCGATAATATGGGGAGTAGCACGAACACCGGGGAGCTGTTTTTT
TRBJ2-3,13,NA,NA,TRBV4-1,CASSQGEADSPIF,TGCGCCAGCAGCCAAGGGGAAGCGGATTCCCCCATATTT
TRBJ2-1,15,NA,NA,TRBV5-6,CASSLGGGFGNEQFF,TGTGCCAGCAGCTTGGGAGGGGGATTTGGGAATGAGCAGTTCTTC
TRBJ1-5,15,NA,NA,TRBV9,CASSVDTGGNQPQHF,TGTGCCAGCAGCGTAGACACAGGTGGCAATCAGCCCCAGCATTTT
TRBJ2-7,13,NA,NA,TRBV28,CASSPRGAYEQYF,TGTGCCAGCAGTCCCCGAGGGGCTTACGAGCAGTACTTC
TRBJ2-7,13,NA,NA,TRBV29-1,CSVVLTDLRGQYF,TGCAGCGTTGTCCTGACAGACCTACGAGGGCAGTACTTC
TRBJ1-4,15,TRBD1,NA,TRBV30,CAWDRNRGTDEKLFF,TGTGCCTGGGACCGCAACAGGGGAACGGATGAAAAACTGTTTTTT
TRBJ1-2,14,NA,NA,TRBV7-9,CASSSSGAGYGYTF,TGTGCCAGCAGCTCATCCGGGGCCGGCTATGGCTACACCTTC
TRBJ2-7,13,NA,NA,TRBV9,CASSGAHKEKQYF,TGTGCCAGCAGCGGGGCACACAAAGAGAAGCAGTACTTC
TRBJ2-3,17,TRBD1,NA,TRBV4-2,CASSLLIPGQGTDTQYF,TGTGCCAGCAGCCTGCTGATACCGGGACAGGGCACAGATACGCAGTATTTT
TRBJ2-1,15,TRBD2,NA,TRBV19,CASSIRTSGLNEQFF,TGTGCCAGTAGTATTCGCACTAGCGGGCTGAATGAGCAGTTCTTC
TRBJ2-3,14,TRBD2,NA,TRBV28,CASSSGLAGDTQYF,TGTGCCAGCAGTTCCGGACTAGCGGGAGATACGCAGTATTTT
TRBJ2-1,14,NA,few,TRBV6-1,CASQRGEGYNEQFF,TGTGCCAGTCAGAGGGGGGAGGGCTACAATGAGCAGTTCTTC
TRBJ2-2,15,NA,NA,TRBV29-1,CSVEDGAGYTGELFF,TGCAGCGTTGAAGATGGGGCAGGGTACACCGGGGAGCTGTTTTTT
TRBJ1-1,14,NA,NA,TRBV7-9,CASSLSSGNTEAFF,TGTGCCAGCAGCTTATCCTCCGGGAACACTGAAGCTTTCTTT
TRBJ2-7,15,NA,NA,TRBV6-5,CASSYSQGKTYEQYF,TGTGCCAGCAGTTACTCCCAGGGGAAAACCTACGAGCAGTACTTC
TRBJ2-3,16,NA,NA,TRBV14,CASSQDWGESADTQYF,TGTGCCAGCAGCCAAGACTGGGGGGAATCAGCGGATACGCAGTATTTT
TRBJ1-1,15,NA,few,TRBV4-2,CASSQDSGAGTEAFF,TGTGCCAGCAGCCAAGACTCGGGGGCAGGCACTGAAGCTTTCTTT
TRBJ1-5,16,NA,once,TRBV6-1,CASSEAQGYSNQPQHF,TGTGCCAGCAGTGAAGCGCAAGGATATAGCAATCAGCCCCAGCATTTT
TRBJ1-4,17,NA,NA,TRBV6-1,CASSERYRWATNEKLFF,TGTGCCAGCAGTGAAAGATACCGGTGGGCAACTAATGAAAAACTGTTTTTT
TRBJ2-3,16,TRBD2,NA,TRBV5-1,CASSPRQGAGTDTQYF,TGCGCCAGCAGCCCCCGACAAGGAGCGGGAACAGATACGCAGTATTTT
TRBJ2-5,14,NA,NA,TRBV19,CASSRPDRQETQYF,TGTGCCAGTAGCCGCCCGGACAGACAAGAGACCCAGTACTTC
TRBJ2-1,16,TRBD2,NA,TRBV9,CASSDGLAGSYNEQFF,TGTGCCAGCAGCGACGGACTAGCGGGCTCCTACAATGAGCAGTTCTTC
TRBJ2-1,18,TRBD2,NA,TRBV7-7,CASSSTSGSPESVNEQFF,TGTGCCAGCAGCTCCACTAGCGGGAGCCCCGAGAGCGTCAATGAGCAGTTCTTC
TRBJ2-4,16,NA,NA,TRBV9,CASSVDGGWAKNIQYF,TGTGCCAGCAGCGTAGACGGGGGCTGGGCCAAAAACATTCAGTACTTC
TRBJ2-3,14,NA,NA,TRBV11-2,CASSLRQGPDTQYF,TGTGCCAGCAGCCTCCGCCAGGGGCCAGATACGCAGTATTTT
TRBJ2-2,13,NA,NA,TRBV6-1,CASRDKSTGELFF,TGTGCCAGCAGGGACAAAAGCACCGGGGAGCTGTTTTTT
TRBJ1-2,12,NA,NA,TRBV27,CASSLQGNGYTF,TGTGCCAGCAGTTTACAGGGGAACGGCTACACCTTC
TRBJ2-7,12,NA,few,TRBV2,CASSRTLNEQYF,TGTGCCAGCAGTAGGACTTTGAACGAGCAGTACTTC
TRBJ2-7,15,TRBD1,NA,TRBV14,CASSQAAGTGYEQYF,TGTGCCAGCAGCCAAGCCGCCGGGACAGGCTACGAGCAGTACTTC